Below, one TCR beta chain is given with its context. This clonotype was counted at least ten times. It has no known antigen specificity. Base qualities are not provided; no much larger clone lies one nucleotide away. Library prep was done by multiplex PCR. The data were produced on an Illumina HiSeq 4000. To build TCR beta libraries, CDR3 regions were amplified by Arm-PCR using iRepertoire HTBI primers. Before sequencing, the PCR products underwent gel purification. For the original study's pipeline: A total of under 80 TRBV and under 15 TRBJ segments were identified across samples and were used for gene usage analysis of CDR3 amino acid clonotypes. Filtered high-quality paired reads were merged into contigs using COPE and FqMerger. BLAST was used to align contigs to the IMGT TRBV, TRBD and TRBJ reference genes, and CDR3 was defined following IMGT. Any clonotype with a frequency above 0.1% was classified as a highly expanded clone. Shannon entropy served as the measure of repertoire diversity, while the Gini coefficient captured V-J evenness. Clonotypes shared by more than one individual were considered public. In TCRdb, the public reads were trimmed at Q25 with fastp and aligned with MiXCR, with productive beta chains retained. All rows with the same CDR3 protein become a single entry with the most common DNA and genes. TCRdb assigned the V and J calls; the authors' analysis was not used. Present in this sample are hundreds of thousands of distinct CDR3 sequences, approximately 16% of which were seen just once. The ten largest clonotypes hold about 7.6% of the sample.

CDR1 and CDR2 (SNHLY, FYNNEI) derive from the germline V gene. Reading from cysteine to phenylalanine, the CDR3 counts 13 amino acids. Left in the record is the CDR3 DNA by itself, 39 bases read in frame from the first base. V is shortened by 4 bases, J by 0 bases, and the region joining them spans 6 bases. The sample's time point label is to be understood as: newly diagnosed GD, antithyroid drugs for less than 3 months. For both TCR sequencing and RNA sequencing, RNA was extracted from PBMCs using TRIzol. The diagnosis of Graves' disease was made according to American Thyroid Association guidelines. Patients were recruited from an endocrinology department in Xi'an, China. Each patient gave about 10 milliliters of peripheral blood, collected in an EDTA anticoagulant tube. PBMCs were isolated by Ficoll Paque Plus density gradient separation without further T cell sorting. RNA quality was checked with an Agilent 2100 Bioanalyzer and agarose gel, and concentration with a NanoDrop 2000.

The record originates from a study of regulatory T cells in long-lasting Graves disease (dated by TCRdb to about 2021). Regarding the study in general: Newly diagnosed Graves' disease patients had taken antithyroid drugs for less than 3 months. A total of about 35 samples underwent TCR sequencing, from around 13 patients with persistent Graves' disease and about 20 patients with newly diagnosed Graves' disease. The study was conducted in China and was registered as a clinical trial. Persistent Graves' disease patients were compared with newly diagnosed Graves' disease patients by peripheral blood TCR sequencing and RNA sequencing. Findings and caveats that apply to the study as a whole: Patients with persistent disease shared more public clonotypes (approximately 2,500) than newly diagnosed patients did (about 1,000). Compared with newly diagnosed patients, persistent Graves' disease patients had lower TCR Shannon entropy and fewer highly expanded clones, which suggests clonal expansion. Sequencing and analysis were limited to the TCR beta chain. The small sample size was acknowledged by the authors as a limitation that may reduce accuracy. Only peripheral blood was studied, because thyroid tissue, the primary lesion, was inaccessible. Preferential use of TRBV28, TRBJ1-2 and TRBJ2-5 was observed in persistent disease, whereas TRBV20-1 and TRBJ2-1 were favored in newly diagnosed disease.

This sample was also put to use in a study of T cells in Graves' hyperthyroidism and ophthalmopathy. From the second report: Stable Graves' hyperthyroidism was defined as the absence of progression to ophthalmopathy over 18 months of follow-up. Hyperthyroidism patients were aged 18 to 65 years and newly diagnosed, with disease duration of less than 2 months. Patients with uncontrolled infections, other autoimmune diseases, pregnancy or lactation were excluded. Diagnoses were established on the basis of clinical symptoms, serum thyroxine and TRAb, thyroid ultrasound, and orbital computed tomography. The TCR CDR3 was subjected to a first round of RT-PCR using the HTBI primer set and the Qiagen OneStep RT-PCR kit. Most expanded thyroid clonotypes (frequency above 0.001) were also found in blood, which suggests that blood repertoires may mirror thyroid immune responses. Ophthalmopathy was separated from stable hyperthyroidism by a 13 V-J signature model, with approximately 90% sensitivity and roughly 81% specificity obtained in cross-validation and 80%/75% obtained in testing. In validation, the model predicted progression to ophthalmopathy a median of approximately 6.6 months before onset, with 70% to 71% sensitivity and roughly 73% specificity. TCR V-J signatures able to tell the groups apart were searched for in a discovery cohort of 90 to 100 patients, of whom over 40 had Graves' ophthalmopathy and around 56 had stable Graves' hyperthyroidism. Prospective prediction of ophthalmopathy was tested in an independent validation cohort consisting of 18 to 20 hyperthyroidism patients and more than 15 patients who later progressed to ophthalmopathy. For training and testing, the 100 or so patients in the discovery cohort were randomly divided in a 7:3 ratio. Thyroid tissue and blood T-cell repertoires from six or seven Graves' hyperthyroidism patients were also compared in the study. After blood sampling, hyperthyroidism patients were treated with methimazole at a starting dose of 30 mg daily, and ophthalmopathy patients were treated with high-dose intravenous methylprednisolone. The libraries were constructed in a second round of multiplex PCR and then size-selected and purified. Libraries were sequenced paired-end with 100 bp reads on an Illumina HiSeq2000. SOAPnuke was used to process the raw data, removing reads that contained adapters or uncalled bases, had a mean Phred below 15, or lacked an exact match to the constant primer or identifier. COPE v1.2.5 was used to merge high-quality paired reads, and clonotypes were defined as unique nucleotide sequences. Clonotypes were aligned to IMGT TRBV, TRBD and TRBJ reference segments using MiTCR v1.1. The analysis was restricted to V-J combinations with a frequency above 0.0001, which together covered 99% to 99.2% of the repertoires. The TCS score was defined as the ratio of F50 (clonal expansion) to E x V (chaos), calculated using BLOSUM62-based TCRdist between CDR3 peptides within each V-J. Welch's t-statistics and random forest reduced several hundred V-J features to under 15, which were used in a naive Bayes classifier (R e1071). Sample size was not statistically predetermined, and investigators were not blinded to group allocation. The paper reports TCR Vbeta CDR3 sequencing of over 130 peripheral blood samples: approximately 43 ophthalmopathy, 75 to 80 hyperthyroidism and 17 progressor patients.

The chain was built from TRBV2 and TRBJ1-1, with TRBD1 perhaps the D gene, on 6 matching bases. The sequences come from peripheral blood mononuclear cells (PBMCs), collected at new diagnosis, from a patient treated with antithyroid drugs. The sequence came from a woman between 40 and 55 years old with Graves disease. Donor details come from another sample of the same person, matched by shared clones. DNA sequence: TGTGCCAGCAGTGGGGACATGAACACTGAAGCTTTCTTT. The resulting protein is CASSGDMNTEAFF.